This T cell receptor (beta chain) was identified in a study of spatial heterogeneity in lung cancer. Background on the study: Every unique TCR and UMI combination, on average, appeared more than ten times in raw reads.

Regarding time point: sample taken at primary tumor resection. Untreated early-stage non-small cell lung cancer patients, 65 to 90 in total, were the donors. This clonotype was seen at least ten times. TCRdb used MiXCR to reprocess the 5' RACE reads, holding one entry per CDR3 protein. Of around 66,000 distinct CDR3 sequences listed, roughly 5.9% were seen once; the top ten hold 14% to 15%. The receptor's source is a female donor with early-stage non-small cell lung cancer. The source was PBMCs, collected at surgery.

CDR3 region: CSARVGNPNTEAFF. Here the CDR3 DNA reads TGCAGTGCTAGAGTAGGGAACCCGAACACTGAAGCTTTCTTT. J is TRBJ1-1 and V is TRBV20-1, with no clear D. Germline V gene lookup returns CDR1 DFQATT and CDR2 SNEGSKA (reference sequence). The CDR3 has 14 amino acids. Trimming removed 1 base at V and 1 base at J, with 10 bases between.